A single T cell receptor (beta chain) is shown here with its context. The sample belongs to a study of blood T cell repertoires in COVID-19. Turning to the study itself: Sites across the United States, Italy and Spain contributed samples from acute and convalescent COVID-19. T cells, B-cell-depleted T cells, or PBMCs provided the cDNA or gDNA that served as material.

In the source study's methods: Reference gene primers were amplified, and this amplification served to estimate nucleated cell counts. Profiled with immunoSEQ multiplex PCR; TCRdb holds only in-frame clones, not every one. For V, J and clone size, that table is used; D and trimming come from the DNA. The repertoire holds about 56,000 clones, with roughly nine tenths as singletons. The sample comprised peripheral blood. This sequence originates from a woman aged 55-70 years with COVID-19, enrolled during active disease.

CDR3 bases: TGTGCCAGCTCACCAATGGACACCACCGACAGCTTCGTCTACAATGAGCAGTTCTTC. This encodes CASSPMDTTDSFVYNEQFF. V and J are TRBV18 and TRBJ2-1; D is possibly TRBD1 (5 bases). Germline V gives CDR1 KGHSH, CDR2 LQKENI. V lost 2 bases and J lost 3, with 23 bases in between. CDR3 length: 19 amino acids.